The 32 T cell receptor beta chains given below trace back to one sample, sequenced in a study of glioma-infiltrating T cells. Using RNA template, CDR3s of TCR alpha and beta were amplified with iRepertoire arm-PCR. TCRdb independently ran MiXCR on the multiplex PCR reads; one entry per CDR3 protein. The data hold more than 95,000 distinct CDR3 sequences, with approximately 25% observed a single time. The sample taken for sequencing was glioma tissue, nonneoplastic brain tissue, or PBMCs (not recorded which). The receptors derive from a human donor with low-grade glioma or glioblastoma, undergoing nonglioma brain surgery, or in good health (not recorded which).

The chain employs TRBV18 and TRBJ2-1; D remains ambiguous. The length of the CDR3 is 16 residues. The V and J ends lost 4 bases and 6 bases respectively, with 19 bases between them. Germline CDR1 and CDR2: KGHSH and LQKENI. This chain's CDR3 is CASSQSERSHANEQFF. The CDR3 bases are TGTGCCAGCTCACAATCGGAGAGGAGTCACGCCAATGAGCAGTTCTTC.

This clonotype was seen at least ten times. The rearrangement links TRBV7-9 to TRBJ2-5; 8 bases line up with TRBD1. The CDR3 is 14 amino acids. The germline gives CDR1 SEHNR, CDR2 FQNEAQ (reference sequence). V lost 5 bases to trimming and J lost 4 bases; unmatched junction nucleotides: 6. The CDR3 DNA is TGTGCCAGCAGCCGGACAGGGACAGCAGAGACCCAGTACTTC. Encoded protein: CASSRTGTAETQYF. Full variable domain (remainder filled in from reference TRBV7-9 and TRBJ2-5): DTGVSQNPRHKITKRGQNVTFRCDPISEHNRLYWYRQTLGQGPEFLTYFQNEAQLEKSRLLSDRFSAERPKGSFSTLEIQRTEQGDSAMYLCASSRTGTAETQYFGPGTRLLVL.

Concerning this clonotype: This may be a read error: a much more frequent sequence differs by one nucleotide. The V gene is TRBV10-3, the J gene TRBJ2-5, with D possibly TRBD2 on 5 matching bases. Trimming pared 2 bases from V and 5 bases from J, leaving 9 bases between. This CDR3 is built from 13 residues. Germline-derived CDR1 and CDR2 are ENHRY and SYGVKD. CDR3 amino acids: CAISEDRGETQYF. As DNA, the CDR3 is TGTGCCATCAGTGAGGATAGAGGGGAGACCCAGTACTTC.

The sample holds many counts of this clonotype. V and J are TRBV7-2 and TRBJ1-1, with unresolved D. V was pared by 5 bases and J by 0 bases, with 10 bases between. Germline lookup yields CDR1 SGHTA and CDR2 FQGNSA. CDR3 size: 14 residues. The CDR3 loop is CASSADPMNTEAFF. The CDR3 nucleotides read TGTGCCAGCAGCGCCGATCCGATGAACACTGAAGCTTTCTTT.

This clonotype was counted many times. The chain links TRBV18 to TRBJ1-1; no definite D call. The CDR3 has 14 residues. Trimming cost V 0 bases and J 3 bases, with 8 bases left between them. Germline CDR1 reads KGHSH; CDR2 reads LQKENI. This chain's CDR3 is CASSPPPEYTEAFF. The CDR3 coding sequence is TGTGCCAGCTCACCACCCCCCGAGTACACTGAAGCTTTCTTT.

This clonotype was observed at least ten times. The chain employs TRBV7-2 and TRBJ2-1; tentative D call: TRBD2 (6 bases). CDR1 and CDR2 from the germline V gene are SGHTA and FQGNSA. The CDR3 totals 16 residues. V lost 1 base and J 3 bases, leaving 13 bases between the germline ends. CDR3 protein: CASSLVGLALYNEQFF. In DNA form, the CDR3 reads TGTGCCAGCAGCTTAGTGGGCCTAGCGCTCTACAATGAGCAGTTCTTC.

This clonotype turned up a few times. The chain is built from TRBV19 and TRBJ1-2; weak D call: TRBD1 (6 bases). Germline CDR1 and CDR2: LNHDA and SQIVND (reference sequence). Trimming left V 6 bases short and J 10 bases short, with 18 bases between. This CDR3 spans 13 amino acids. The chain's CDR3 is CASSLWGQSDYTF. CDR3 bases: TGTGCCAGTAGCTTGTGGGGGCAGAGCGACTACACCTTC.

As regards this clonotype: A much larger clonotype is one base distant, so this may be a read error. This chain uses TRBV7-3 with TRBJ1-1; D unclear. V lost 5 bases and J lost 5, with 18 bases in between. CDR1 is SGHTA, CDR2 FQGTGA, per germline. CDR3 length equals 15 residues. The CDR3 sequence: CASSLVVVTKTEAFF. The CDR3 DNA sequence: TGTGCCAGCAGCCTCGTCGTGGTAACGAAGACTGAAGCTTTCTTT.

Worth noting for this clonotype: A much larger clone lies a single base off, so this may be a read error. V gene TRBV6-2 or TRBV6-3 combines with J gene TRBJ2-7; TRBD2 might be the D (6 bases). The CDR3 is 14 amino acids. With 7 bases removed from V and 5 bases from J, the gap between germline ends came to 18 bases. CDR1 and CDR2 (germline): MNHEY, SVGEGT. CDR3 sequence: CASTPGTVGDEQYF. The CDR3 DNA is TGTGCCAGCACCCCGGGGACTGTCGGGGACGAGCAGTACTTC.

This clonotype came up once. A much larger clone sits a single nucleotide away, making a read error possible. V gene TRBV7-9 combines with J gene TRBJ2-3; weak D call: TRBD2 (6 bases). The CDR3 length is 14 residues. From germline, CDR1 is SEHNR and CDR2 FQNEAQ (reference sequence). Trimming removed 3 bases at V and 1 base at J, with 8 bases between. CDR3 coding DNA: TGTGCCAGCAGCTTGACTAGAGGCACAGATACGCAGTATTTT. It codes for CASSLTRGTDTQYF.

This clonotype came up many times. CDR3 protein: CSARGKFPYEQYF. CDR3 in DNA: TGCAGTGCTAGAGGGAAGTTCCCTTACGAGCAGTACTTC. The chain uses TRBV20-1 and TRBJ2-7, with D hard to call. V was pared by 1 base and J by 4 bases, with 11 bases between. Germline V CDR1 and CDR2: DFQATT, SNEGSKA (reference sequence). This CDR3 region has 13 residues.

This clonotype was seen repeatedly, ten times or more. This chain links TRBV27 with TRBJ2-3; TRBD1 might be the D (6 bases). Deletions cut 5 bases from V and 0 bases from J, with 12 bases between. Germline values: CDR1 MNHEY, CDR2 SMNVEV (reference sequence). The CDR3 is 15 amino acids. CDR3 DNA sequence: TGTGCCAGCAGTCAAGACAGGCCGAGCACAGATACGCAGTATTTT. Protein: CASSQDRPSTDTQYF.

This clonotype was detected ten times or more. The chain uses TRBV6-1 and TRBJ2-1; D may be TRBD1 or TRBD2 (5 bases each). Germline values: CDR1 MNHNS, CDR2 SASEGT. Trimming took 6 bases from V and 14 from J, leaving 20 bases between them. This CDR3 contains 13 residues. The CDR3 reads CASSPGAEVAEFF. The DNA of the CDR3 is TGTGCCAGCAGCCCCGGGGCGGAGGTAGCCGAGTTCTTC.

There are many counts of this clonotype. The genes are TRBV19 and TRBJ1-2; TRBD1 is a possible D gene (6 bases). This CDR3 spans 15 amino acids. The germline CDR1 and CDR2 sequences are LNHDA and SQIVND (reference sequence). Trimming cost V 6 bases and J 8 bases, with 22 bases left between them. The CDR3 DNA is TGTGCCAGTAGGGGAGGTGACGCAGGGGTAGGAGGCTACACCTTC. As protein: CASRGGDAGVGGYTF.

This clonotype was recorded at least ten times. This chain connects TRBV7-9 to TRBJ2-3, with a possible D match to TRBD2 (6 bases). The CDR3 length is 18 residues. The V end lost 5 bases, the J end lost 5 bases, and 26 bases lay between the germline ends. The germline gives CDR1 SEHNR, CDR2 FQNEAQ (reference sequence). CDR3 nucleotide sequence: TGTGCCAGCAGCCGGGCAGCTCTCTCGGGAGTTCGGAAAGATACGCAGTATTTT. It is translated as CASSRAALSGVRKDTQYF.

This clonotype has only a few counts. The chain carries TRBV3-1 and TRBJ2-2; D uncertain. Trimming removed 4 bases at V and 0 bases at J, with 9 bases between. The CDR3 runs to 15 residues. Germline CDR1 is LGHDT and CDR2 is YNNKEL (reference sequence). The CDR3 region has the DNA TGTGCCAGCAGCCGTTGGGCGGCGAACACCGGGGAGCTGTTTTTT. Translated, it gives CASSRWAANTGELFF.

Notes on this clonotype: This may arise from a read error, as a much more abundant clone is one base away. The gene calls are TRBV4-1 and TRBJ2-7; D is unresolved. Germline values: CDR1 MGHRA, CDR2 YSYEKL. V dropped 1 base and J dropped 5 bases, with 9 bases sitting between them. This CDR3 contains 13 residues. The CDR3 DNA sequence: TGCGCCAGCAGCCAAGTAGAGTACCACGAGCAGTACTTC. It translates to CASSQVEYHEQYF.

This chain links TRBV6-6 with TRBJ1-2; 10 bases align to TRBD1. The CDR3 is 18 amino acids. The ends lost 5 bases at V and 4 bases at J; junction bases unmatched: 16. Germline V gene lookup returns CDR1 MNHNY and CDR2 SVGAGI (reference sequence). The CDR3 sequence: CASSHTGTGDTAGYGYTF. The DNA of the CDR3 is TGTGCCAGCAGTCATACAGGGACAGGGGATACCGCTGGCTATGGCTACACCTTC.

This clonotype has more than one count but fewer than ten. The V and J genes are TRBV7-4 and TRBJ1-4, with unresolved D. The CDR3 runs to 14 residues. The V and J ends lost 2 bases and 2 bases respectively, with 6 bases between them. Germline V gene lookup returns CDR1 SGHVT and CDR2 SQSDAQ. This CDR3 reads CASSLSGTNEKLFF. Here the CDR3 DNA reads TGTGCCAGCAGCTTATCAGGCACTAATGAAAAACTGTTTTTT. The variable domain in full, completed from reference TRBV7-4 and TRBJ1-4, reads GAGVSQSPRYKVAKRGRDVALRCDSISGHVTLYWYRQTLGQGSEVLTYSQSDAQRDKSGRPSGRFSAERPERSVSTLKIQRTEQGDSAVYLCASSLSGTNEKLFFGSGTQLSVL.

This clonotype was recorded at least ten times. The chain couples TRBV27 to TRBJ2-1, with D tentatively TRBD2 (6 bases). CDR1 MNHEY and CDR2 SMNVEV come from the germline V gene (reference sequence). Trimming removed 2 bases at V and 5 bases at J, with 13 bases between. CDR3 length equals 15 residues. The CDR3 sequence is CASSLRLASHNEQFF. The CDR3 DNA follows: TGTGCCAGCAGTTTACGGCTAGCGTCACACAATGAGCAGTTCTTC.

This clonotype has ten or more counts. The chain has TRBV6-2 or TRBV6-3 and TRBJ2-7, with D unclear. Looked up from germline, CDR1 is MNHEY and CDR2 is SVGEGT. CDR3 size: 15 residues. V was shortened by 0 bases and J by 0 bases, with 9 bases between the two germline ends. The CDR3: CASSYSLRSSYEQYF. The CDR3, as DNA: TGTGCCAGCAGTTACTCCTTACGGAGCTCCTACGAGCAGTACTTC.

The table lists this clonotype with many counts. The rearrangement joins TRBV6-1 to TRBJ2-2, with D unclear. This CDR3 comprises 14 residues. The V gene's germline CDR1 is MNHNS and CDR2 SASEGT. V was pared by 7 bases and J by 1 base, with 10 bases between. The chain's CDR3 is CASTARRNTGELFF. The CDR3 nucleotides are TGTGCCAGCACCGCGAGGAGGAACACCGGGGAGCTGTTTTTT.

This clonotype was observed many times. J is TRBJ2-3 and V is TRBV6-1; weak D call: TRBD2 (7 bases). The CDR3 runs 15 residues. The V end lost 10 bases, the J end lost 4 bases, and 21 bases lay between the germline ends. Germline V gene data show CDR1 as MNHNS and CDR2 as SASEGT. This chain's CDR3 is CAINSGQGFPDTQYF. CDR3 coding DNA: TGTGCCATCAATAGCGGGCAGGGGTTTCCAGATACGCAGTATTTT.

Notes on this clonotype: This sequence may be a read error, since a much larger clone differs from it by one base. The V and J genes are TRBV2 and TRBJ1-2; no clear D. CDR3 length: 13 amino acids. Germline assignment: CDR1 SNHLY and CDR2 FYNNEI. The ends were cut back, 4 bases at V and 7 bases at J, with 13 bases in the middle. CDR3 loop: CASSGSQYSGYTF. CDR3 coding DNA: TGTGCCAGCAGTGGGTCGCAGTACAGTGGCTACACCTTC.

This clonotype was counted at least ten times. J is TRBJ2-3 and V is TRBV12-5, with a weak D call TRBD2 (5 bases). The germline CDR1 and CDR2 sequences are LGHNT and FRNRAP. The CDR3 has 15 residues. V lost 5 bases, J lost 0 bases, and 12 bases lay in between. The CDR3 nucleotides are TGTGCTAGTGGTGCATCGGGATCTAGCACAGATACGCAGTATTTT. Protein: CASGASGSSTDTQYF.

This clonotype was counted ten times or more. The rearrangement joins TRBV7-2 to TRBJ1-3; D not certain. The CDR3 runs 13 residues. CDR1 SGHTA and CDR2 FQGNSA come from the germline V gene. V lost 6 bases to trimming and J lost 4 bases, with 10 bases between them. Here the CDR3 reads CASRPDLGNTIYF. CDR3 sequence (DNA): TGTGCCAGCAGACCGGACTTGGGAAACACCATATATTTT.

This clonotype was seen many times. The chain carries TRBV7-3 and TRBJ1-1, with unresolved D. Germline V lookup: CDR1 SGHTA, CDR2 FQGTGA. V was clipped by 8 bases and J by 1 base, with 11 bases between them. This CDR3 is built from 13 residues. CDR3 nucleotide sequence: TGTGCCAGCTCACAGACGTCGAACACTGAAGCTTTCTTT. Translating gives CASSQTSNTEAFF.

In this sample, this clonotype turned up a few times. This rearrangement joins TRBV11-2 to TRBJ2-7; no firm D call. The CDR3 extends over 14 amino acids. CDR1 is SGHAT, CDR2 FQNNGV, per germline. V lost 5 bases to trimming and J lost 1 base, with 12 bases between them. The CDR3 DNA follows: TGTGCCAGCAGCCCCGCCCTGGGGTCCTACGAGCAGTACTTC. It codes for CASSPALGSYEQYF.

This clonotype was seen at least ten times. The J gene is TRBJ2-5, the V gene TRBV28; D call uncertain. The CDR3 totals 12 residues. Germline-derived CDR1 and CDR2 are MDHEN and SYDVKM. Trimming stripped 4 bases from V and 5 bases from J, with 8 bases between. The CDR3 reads CASSSVYETQYF. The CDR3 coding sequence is TGTGCCAGCAGTTCCGTTTACGAGACCCAGTACTTC. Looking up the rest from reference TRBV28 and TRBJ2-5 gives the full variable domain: DVKVTQSSRYLVKRTGEKVFLECVQDMDHENMFWYRQDPGLGLRLIYFSYDVKMKEKGDIPEGYSVSREKKERFSLILESASTNQTSMYLCASSSVYETQYFGPGTRLLVL.

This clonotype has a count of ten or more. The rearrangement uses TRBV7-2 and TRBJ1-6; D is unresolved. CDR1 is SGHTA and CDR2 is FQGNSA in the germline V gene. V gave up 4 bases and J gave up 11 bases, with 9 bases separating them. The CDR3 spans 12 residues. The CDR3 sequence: CASSSLQAPLHF. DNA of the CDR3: TGTGCCAGCAGCTCCCTTCAGGCACCCCTCCACTTT.

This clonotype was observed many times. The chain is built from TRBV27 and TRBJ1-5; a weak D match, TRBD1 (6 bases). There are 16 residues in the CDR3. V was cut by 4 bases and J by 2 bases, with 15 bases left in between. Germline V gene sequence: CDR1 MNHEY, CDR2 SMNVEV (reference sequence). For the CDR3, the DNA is TGTGCCAGCAGTTACCCAGCCAGGGGAGGCAATCAGCCCCAGCATTTT. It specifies CASSYPARGGNQPQHF.

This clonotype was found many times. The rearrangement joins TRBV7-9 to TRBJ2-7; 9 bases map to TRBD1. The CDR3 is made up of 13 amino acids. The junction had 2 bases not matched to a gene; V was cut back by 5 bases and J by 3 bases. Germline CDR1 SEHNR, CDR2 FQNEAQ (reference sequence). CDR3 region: CASSGTGLYEQYF. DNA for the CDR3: TGTGCCAGCAGCGGGACAGGGCTCTACGAGCAGTACTTC.